The 29 T cell receptor beta chains listed next were all sequenced from one sample in a study of cytomegalovirus exposure and HLA in healthy donors (dated by TCRdb to 2015 to 2018). Library method: the immunoSEQ multiplex PCR assay. For the multiplex PCR, a mixture combining 60 forward primers for TCR Vbeta segments and 13 reverse primers for TCR Jbeta segments was used. Held by TCRdb, this immuneACCESS table contains in-frame sequences only and omits some clones. Under half of the omission traces to an unresolved V gene where checked; the cause of the rest is unknown. The sample table shows some 100,000 clones, and around 79% are seen once. The ten biggest clones cover over 12% of the sample. Specimen: PBMCs. Source of these receptors: a male donor in good health and CMV-seropositive.

CDR3 loop: CATSTGTGGLEQYF. CDR3 DNA sequence: TGTGCTACGTCAACCGGGACAGGTGGCCTCGAGCAGTACTTC. This chain connects TRBV6-1 to TRBJ2-7; 8 bases fit TRBD1. CDR1 MNHNS and CDR2 SASEGT come from the germline V gene. The CDR3 consists of 14 residues.

This chain connects TRBV6-5 to TRBJ2-4; no reliable D call. CDR1 and CDR2 from the germline V gene are MNHEY and SVGAGI. The CDR3 has 12 amino acids. The V end was cut by 2 bases, the J end by 8 bases, with 7 bases between. This CDR3 is CASSYDRDIQYF. The CDR3 coding sequence is TGTGCCAGCAGTTACGATCGGGACATTCAGTACTTC.

The chain combines TRBV4-1 with TRBJ2-3; maybe TRBD1 (6 bases). Germline V gene sequence: CDR1 MGHRA, CDR2 YSYEKL. This CDR3 contains 15 residues. V gave up 3 bases and J gave up 4 bases, with 14 bases separating them. CDR3 sequence: CASSQGTITSDTQYF. The CDR3 nucleotides are TGCGCCAGCAGCCAGGGGACAATCACCTCAGATACGCAGTATTTT.

V and J are TRBV7-9 and TRBJ2-7; 10 bases line up with TRBD1. Unmatched junction bases numbered 4, after V lost 5 bases and J lost 3 bases. The V gene's germline CDR1 is SEHNR and CDR2 FQNEAQ (reference sequence). This CDR3 spans 14 amino acids. The CDR3 loop is CASSQWDRGYEQYF. CDR3 DNA: TGTGCCAGCAGCCAATGGGACAGGGGCTACGAGCAGTACTTC.

V and J are TRBV30 and TRBJ1-1; D not certain. This CDR3 contains 13 residues. V lost 0 bases and J 6 bases, leaving 11 bases between the germline ends. CDR1 and CDR2 (germline): GTSNPN, SVGIG (reference sequence). CDR3 coding DNA: TGTGCCTGGAGTGTATCCGCGCTCGCTGAAGCTTTCTTT. Translated: CAWSVSALAEAFF.

The J gene is TRBJ1-5, the V gene TRBV7-8; weak D call: TRBD1 (6 bases). Per germline, CDR1 SGHVS and CDR2 FQNEAQ. This CDR3 region has 14 residues. Trimming shortened V by 5 bases and J by 9 bases, and 17 bases separated the two germline ends. The DNA for the CDR3 is TGTGCCAGCAGCCCAGACAGGTCACGCGGGCCCCAGCATTTT. Its translation is CASSPDRSRGPQHF.

The chain combines TRBV6-5 with TRBJ2-3, with D possibly being TRBD1 (5 bases). V lost 6 bases, J lost 3 bases, and 13 bases lay in between. CDR1 and CDR2 from the germline V gene are MNHEY and SVGAGI. This CDR3 contains 14 residues. CDR3 in DNA: TGTGCCAGCAGATCCCAGGGTGCTACAGATACGCAGTATTTT. Translated, it gives CASRSQGATDTQYF.

V usage is TRBV9 and J usage is TRBJ1-1, with 10 bases fitting TRBD1. The CDR3 extends over 14 amino acids. Per the germline V gene, CDR1 is SGDLS and CDR2 is YYNGEE. V shed 3 bases and J 4 bases; nucleotides not matched to a gene: 3. CDR3 protein: CASSATGGGTEAFF. The CDR3 region has the DNA TGTGCCAGCAGCGCGACAGGGGGCGGCACTGAAGCTTTCTTT. Full variable domain (outside the CDR3, taken from reference TRBV9 and TRBJ1-1): DSGVTQTPKHLITATGQRVTLRCSPRSGDLSVYWYQQSLDQGLQFLIQYYNGEERAKGNILERFSAQQFPDLHSELNLSSLELGDSALYFCASSATGGGTEAFFGQGTRLTVV.

The V call is TRBV7-9, the J call TRBJ2-7, with 8 bases fitting TRBD1. This CDR3 spans 14 amino acids. Germline values: CDR1 SEHNR, CDR2 FQNEAQ (reference sequence). The ends lost 4 bases at V and 3 bases at J; junction bases unmatched: 5. CDR3: CASSSDRGNYEQYF. The CDR3, as DNA: TGTGCCAGCAGCTCCGACAGGGGAAACTACGAGCAGTACTTC.

This chain joins TRBV5-5 and TRBJ2-7; tentative D call: TRBD1 (5 bases). The CDR3 is 15 amino acids. Germline assignment: CDR1 SGHKS and CDR2 YYEKEE (reference sequence). Trimming pared 4 bases from V and 2 bases from J, leaving 16 bases between. The DNA for the CDR3 is TGTGCCAGCAGCCCTAAAGGGGTCCTCACCTACGAGCAGTACTTC. Protein: CASSPKGVLTYEQYF.

V gene TRBV6-5 combines with J gene TRBJ1-2, with 8 bases matching TRBD1. This CDR3 has 14 residues. After removal of 6 bases from V and 7 bases from J, the junction contained 10 bases not matched to a gene. Germline CDR1 is MNHEY and CDR2 is SVGAGI. CDR3 sequence reads: CASRPPGQVGGYTF. The CDR3 bases are TGTGCCAGCAGGCCTCCGGGACAGGTGGGTGGCTACACCTTC.

The chain joins TRBV28 to TRBJ1-5, with 7 bases matching TRBD1. Trimming took 5 bases from V and 7 from J; bases not matched to a gene: 11. The germline V gene has CDR1 MDHEN and CDR2 SYDVKM. This CDR3 spans 15 amino acids. CDR3: CASSPLTGAGQPQHF. The CDR3 coding sequence is TGTGCCAGCAGTCCGCTAACAGGGGCCGGGCAGCCCCAGCATTTT.

V usage is TRBV6-4 and J usage is TRBJ2-3, with D possibly TRBD2 on 5 matching bases. Germline loops: CDR1 MRHNA, CDR2 SNTAGT. The CDR3 has 13 amino acids. V was clipped by 6 bases and J by 6 bases, with 13 bases between them. In DNA form, the CDR3 reads TGTGCCAGCAGCGCGGGTCCGACCGATACGCAGTATTTT. Amino acid sequence: CASSAGPTDTQYF.

V is TRBV15 and J is TRBJ1-1; D not certain. Per germline, CDR1 LNHNV and CDR2 YYDKDF (reference sequence). There are 12 residues in the CDR3. Between the trimmed V and J ends, which lost 0 bases and 10 bases, there was a span of 9 bases. Here the CDR3 DNA reads TGTGCCACCAGCAGAGATATTCAGGCAGCTTTCTTT. The encoded protein is CATSRDIQAAFF.

This chain links TRBV29-1 with TRBJ2-1; D is ambiguous. Germline V gene data show CDR1 as SQVTM and CDR2 as ANQGSEA. The CDR3 sequence is 14 residues long. The CDR3 sequence is CSIGGESSYNEQFF. The DNA of the CDR3 is TGCAGTATCGGCGGCGAGAGCTCCTACAATGAGCAGTTCTTC.

V usage is TRBV19 and J usage is TRBJ2-2, with D perhaps TRBD1 (5 bases). Germline CDR1 and CDR2: LNHDA and SQIVND (reference sequence). The V gene lost 7 bases and the J gene lost 4 bases, with 10 bases spanning the gap. The CDR3 totals 13 residues. The CDR3 reads CASTLGLTGELFF. CDR3 sequence (DNA): TGTGCCAGTACCCTGGGGCTCACCGGGGAGCTGTTTTTT.

This sequence joins TRBV5-6 and TRBJ1-1, with 7 positions matching TRBD1. CDR1 is SGHDT and CDR2 is YYEEEE in the germline V gene. CDR3 size: 15 residues. The V and J ends lost 0 bases and 4 bases, in that order; junction bases with no gene match: 6. CDR3 nucleotide sequence: TGTGCCAGCAGCTTGGGGCCAGGGGGTGGCACTGAAGCTTTCTTT. This encodes CASSLGPGGGTEAFF.

This chain joins TRBV7-2 and TRBJ1-1; D is unresolved. V gave up 5 bases and J gave up 3 bases, with 10 bases separating them. CDR1 is SGHTA and CDR2 is FQGNSA in the germline V gene. The CDR3 is made up of 13 amino acids. The CDR3 protein is CASSTHPDTEAFF. Written as DNA, the CDR3 is TGTGCCAGCAGCACCCATCCGGACACTGAAGCTTTCTTT. Supplemented by reference TRBV7-2 and TRBJ1-1, the full variable domain reads GAGVSQSPSNKVTEKGKDVELRCDPISGHTALYWYRQSLGQGLEFLIYFQGNSAPDKSGLPSDRFSAERTGGSVSTLTIQRTQQEDSAVYLCASSTHPDTEAFFGQGTRLTVV.

A single count supports this clone. The J gene is TRBJ2-5, the V gene TRBV28; D unclear. The CDR3 is made up of 16 amino acids. Germline V gene sequence: CDR1 MDHEN, CDR2 SYDVKM. V was pared by 5 bases and J by 5 bases, with 21 bases between. The CDR3 DNA sequence: TGTGCCAGCAGTCCCCCCCTTGTTCGCGGCTATGAGACCCAGTACTTC. It specifies CASSPPLVRGYETQYF.

V usage is TRBV7-2 and J usage is TRBJ2-3; a weak D match, TRBD2 (6 bases). Germline assignment: CDR1 SGHTA and CDR2 FQGNSA. Trimming removed 1 base from V and 5 bases from J, with 13 bases in between. The CDR3 totals 15 residues. The CDR3: CASSLVGRWGDTQYF. The CDR3, as DNA: TGTGCCAGCAGCTTAGTAGGGAGGTGGGGAGATACGCAGTATTTT.

The V and J genes are TRBV11-3 and TRBJ2-7; possible D gene TRBD2, 6 bases. The CDR3 contains 15 residues. V gave up 3 bases and J gave up 2 bases, with 14 bases separating them. Germline CDR1 reads SGHNT; CDR2 reads YENEEA. The CDR3 region has the DNA TGTGCCAGCAGCTTTAGCAGCGGGCACACCTACGAGCAGTACTTC. This codes for CASSFSSGHTYEQYF. Drawing the rest from reference TRBV11-3 and TRBJ2-7, the complete variable domain is EAGVVQSPRYKIIEKKQPVAFWCNPISGHNTLYWYLQNLGQGPELLIRYENEEAVDDSQLPKDRFSAERLKGVDSTLKIQPAELGDSAVYLCASSFSSGHTYEQYFGPGTRLTVT.

V and J are TRBV9 and TRBJ1-1; TRBD1 agrees at 7 bases. V was pared by 4 bases and J by 6 bases, with 6 bases of the junction left unmatched. The CDR3 has 13 amino acids. Germline CDR1 SGDLS, CDR2 YYNGEE. The CDR3 DNA is TGTGCCAGCAGCTTATCGACAGGGTCTGAAGCTTTCTTT. Protein sequence: CASSLSTGSEAFF.

This chain's CDR3 is CASSTGGTGGMNTEAFF. DNA for the CDR3: TGCGCCAGCAGCACCGGGGGCACAGGGGGGATGAACACTGAAGCTTTCTTT. This chain connects TRBV5-1 to TRBJ1-1; 8 bases match TRBD1. Germline V gene lookup returns CDR1 SGHRS and CDR2 YFSETQ. V lost 4 bases and J lost 0; bases outside the gene matches: 11. The CDR3 contains 17 residues.

The DNA of the CDR3 is TGTGCCAGCAGCGTAGTACCTAGCGGTGTGGCCACAGATACGCAGTATTTT. Its translation is CASSVVPSGVATDTQYF. The rearrangement joins TRBV9 to TRBJ2-3; 7 nucleotides agree with TRBD2. Trimming at V came to 0 bases and at J to 2 bases, leaving 9 bases not matched to a gene. Germline lookup yields CDR1 SGDLS and CDR2 YYNGEE. The CDR3 totals 17 residues. Complete variable domain (other parts from reference TRBV9 and TRBJ2-3): DSGVTQTPKHLITATGQRVTLRCSPRSGDLSVYWYQQSLDQGLQFLIQYYNGEERAKGNILERFSAQQFPDLHSELNLSSLELGDSALYFCASSVVPSGVATDTQYFGPGTRLTVL.

The chain recombines TRBV6-6 with TRBJ1-2; TRBD1 agrees at 10 bases. The trim removed 8 bases at V and 7 bases at J, leaving 10 bases unmatched. This CDR3 is 14 amino acids long. The germline V gene encodes CDR1 MNHNY and CDR2 SVGAGI (reference sequence). The CDR3 region has the DNA TGTGCCAGCGGAACGGGACAGGGGTTATTTGGCTACACCTTC. This translates into CASGTGQGLFGYTF.

The sample holds a few counts of this clone. This sequence joins TRBV6-5 and TRBJ2-2; 10 positions match TRBD2. Germline V gene data show CDR1 as MNHEY and CDR2 as SVGAGI. The CDR3 totals 15 residues. J gave up 7 bases and V 8 bases, and 10 bases lay outside the gene matches. The CDR3 DNA sequence: TGTGCCAGCTGGTCTAGCGGGGGAAGCGGCGGGGAGCTGTTTTTT. As protein: CASWSSGGSGGELFF.

The V gene is TRBV14, the J gene TRBJ2-1; tentative D call: TRBD1 (6 bases). Germline loops: CDR1 SGHDN, CDR2 FVKESK. The CDR3 runs 16 residues. V lost 2 bases and J 4 bases, leaving 15 bases between the germline ends. CDR3 residues: CASSQRQASGYNEQFF. The CDR3 DNA reads as TGTGCCAGCAGCCAACGACAGGCCTCAGGGTACAATGAGCAGTTCTTC.

In its sample, this clone was seen a few times. The chain recombines TRBV6-5 with TRBJ1-1; D is uncertain. V was cut by 5 bases and J by 1 base, with 11 bases left in between. This CDR3 region has 14 residues. Germline V gene data show CDR1 as MNHEY and CDR2 as SVGAGI. DNA for the CDR3: TGTGCCAGCAGTAGATTCACAGCGAACACTGAAGCTTTCTTT. It codes for CASSRFTANTEAFF.

The chain couples TRBV7-8 to TRBJ2-5; D uncertain. V shed 1 base and J shed 0 bases, with 6 bases lying between them. CDR1 and CDR2 (germline): SGHVS, FQNEAQ. The CDR3 spans 14 residues. CDR3 nucleotides: TGTGCCAGCAGCTTAGTGGTAGACCAAGAGACCCAGTACTTC. Translating it yields CASSLVVDQETQYF.